This T cell receptor (beta chain) was observed in a study of cytomegalovirus exposure and HLA in healthy donors. PCR was performed using 60 Vbeta and 13 Jbeta primers. Profiled with immunoSEQ multiplex PCR; TCRdb holds only in-frame clones, not every one. The sample shows about 110,000 clones, over 60% of them seen only once. Points on this clone: Its antigen is unknown.

Findings of the study overall: Association of a missense DCLRE1C variant with TCR beta V- and J-gene trimming was reported in a later analysis. In vitro work confirmed that a few CMV-associated chains recognize CMV antigens. Later work found most CMV-associated TCR beta chains apparently HLA-restricted.

Deletions cut 4 bases from V and 6 bases from J, with 14 bases between. Germline CDR1 and CDR2: SGDLS and YYNGEE. The CDR3 runs 14 residues. The rearrangement joins TRBV9 to TRBJ1-5, with a tentative D call TRBD1 (6 bases). Sequenced input: PBMCs. This TCR came from a woman in her twenties or thirties in good health and CMV-seronegative. The CDR3 bases are TGTGCCAGCAGCCCAGGGGTAGTAGCTCAGCCCCAGCATTTT. Translation: CASSPGVVAQPQHF.